The clone carrying this T cell receptor (beta chain) was recorded at least ten times. Germline V gene sequence: CDR1 SGHNT, CDR2 YENEEA. The CDR3 covers 16 residues. The V gene end was trimmed by 5 bases and the J gene end by 0 bases; junction bases not matched to a gene: 3. This specimen comes from a study of early T cells in non-severe SARS-CoV-2 infection. TCRdb reprocessed the 5' RACE reads with MiXCR, giving one entry per CDR3 protein. This sample has 40,000 to 60,000 distinct CDR3 sequences, with 12% found just once. The specimen sequenced was whole blood. This chain links TRBV11-3 with TRBJ2-2, with TRBD2 identical over 10 bases. The source is an adult who was a healthcare worker with PCR-confirmed SARS-CoV-2 infection or an uninfected control (not recorded which). CDR3 DNA sequence: TGTGCCAGCAGCCTAGCGGGGGTATCGAACACCGGGGAGCTGTTTTTT. Protein product: CASSLAGVSNTGELFF. Based on the CDR3 plus reference TRBV11-3 and TRBJ2-2, the full variable domain is EAGVVQSPRYKIIEKKQPVAFWCNPISGHNTLYWYLQNLGQGPELLIRYENEEAVDDSQLPKDRFSAERLKGVDSTLKIQPAELGDSAVYLCASSLAGVSNTGELFFGEGSRLTVL.